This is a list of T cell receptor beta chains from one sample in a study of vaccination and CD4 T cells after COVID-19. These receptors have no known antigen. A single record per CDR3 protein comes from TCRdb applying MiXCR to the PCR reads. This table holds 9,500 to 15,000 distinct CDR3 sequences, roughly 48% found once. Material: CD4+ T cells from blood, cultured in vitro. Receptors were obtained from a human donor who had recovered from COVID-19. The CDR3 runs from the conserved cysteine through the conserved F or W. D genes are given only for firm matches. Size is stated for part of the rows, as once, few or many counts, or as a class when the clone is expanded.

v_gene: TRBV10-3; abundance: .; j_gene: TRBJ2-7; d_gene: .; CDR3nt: TGTGCCATCAGTGAGTCGACGGCGATCGCCTACGAGCAGTACTTC; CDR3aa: CAISESTAIAYEQYF
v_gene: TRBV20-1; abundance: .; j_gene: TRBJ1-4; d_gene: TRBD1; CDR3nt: TGCAGTGCCGACAGGGGGCCAGGCGAAAAACTGTTTTTT; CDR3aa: CSADRGPGEKLFF
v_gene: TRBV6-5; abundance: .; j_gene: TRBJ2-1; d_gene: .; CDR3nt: TGTGCCAGCAGTTATGAGGCGGGCTTAATTTACAATGAGCAGTTCTTC; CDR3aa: CASSYEAGLIYNEQFF
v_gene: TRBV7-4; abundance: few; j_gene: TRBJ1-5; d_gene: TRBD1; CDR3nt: TGTGCCAGCAGCTTGGGACAGGATAGCAATCAGCCCCAGCATTTT; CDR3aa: CASSLGQDSNQPQHF
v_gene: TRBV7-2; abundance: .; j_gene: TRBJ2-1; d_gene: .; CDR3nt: TGTGCCAGCAGCTTAACAGCCGGGGCCGGCGGGGATGAGCAGTTCTTC; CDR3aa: CASSLTAGAGGDEQFF
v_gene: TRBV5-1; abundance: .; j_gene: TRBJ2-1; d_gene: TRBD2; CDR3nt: TGCGCCAGCAGTTTTCTAGCGGGGGAGTACAATGAGCAGTTCTTC; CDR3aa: CASSFLAGEYNEQFF
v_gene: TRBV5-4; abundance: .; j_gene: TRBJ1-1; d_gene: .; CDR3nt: TGTGCCAGCAGCTTCGACAGATACACTGAAGCTTTCTTT; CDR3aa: CASSFDRYTEAFF
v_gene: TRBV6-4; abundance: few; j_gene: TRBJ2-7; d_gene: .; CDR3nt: TGTGCCAGCAGTGACCCCGACTTACCGTCGGGCGAGCAGTACTTC; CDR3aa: CASSDPDLPSGEQYF
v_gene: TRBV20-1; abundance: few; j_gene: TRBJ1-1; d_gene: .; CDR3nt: TGCAGTGCTAGAGTTAGGGCCTCCGGCCCGAACACTGAAGCTTTCTTT; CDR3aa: CSARVRASGPNTEAFF
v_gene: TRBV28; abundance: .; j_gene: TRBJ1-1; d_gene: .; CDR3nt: TGTGCCAGCAGTATCCCCGGGAGGATGAACACTGAAGCTTTCTTT; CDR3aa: CASSIPGRMNTEAFF
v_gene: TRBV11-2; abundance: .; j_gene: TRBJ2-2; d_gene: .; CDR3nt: TGTGCCAGCAGCTTAGGACTTCCCACCGGGGAGCTGTTTTTT; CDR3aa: CASSLGLPTGELFF
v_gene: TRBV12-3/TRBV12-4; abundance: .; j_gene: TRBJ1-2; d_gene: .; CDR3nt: TGTGCCAGTTCTCGCGCGGCAGGGAAGGCCTATGGCTACACCTTC; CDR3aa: CASSRAAGKAYGYTF
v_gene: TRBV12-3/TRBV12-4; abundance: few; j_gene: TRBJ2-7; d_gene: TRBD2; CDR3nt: TGTGCCAGCGCGGGGGTCTCCTACGAGCAGTACTTC; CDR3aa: CASAGVSYEQYF
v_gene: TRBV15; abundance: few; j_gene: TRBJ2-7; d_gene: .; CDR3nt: TGTGCCACCAGCAGAGATAAGGCGTCTTCCCAGTACTTC; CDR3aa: CATSRDKASSQYF
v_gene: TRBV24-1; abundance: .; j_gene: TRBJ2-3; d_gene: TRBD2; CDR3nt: TGTGCCACCAGTGATCCACTAGCGGGAGGGGGCGCAGATACGCAGTATTTT; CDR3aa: CATSDPLAGGGADTQYF
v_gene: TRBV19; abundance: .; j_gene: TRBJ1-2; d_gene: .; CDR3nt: TGTGCCAGTAGTATAGGGCAGGTCGGGGGCTACACCTTC; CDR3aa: CASSIGQVGGYTF
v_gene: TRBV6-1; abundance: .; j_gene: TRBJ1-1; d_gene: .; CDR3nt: TGTGCCAGCACTACAGGACAGATGACTGAAGCTTTCTTT; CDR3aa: CASTTGQMTEAFF
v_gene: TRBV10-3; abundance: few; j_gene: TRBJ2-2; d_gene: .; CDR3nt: TGTGCCATCAGTGAGTTGAACACCGGGGAGCTGTTTTTT; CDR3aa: CAISELNTGELFF
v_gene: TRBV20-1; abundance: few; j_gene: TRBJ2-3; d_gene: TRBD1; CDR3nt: TGCAGTGCTCTAGGACAGGGGGCGAGCACAGATACGCAGTATTTT; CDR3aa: CSALGQGASTDTQYF
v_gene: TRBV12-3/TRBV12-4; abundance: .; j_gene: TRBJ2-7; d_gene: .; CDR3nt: TGTGCCAGCAGTTTATCCCGGGAGGAGCAGTACTTC; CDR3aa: CASSLSREEQYF
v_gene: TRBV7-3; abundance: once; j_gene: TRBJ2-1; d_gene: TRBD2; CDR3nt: TGTGCCAGCAGCTCCCGGACTAGCGGGAGAAGGAATGAGCAGTTCTTC; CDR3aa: CASSSRTSGRRNEQFF
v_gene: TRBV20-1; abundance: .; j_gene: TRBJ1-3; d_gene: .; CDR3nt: TGCAGTGCTAGAGGCCCGGAAACCGTAGGAAACACCATATATTTT; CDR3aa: CSARGPETVGNTIYF
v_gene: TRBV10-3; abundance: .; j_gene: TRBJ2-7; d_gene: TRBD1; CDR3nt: TGTGCCATCAGTGATACAGGGGGACAGGGGATCGACGAGCAGTACTTC; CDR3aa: CAISDTGGQGIDEQYF
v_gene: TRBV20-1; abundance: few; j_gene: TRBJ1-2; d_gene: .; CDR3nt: TGCAGTGCTAATCAGCGAACCTATGGCTACACCTTC; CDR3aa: CSANQRTYGYTF
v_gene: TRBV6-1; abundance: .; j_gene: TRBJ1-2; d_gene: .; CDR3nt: TGTGCCAGCAGTGGGGGGGGGGGCTACACCTTC; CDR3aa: CASSGGGGYTF
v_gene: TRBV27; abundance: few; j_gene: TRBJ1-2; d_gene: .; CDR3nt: TGTGCCAGCAGCCCGCGGGCAGAAGCTAACTATGGCTACACCTTC; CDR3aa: CASSPRAEANYGYTF
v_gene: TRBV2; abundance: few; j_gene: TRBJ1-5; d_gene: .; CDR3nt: TGTGCCAGCAGCACACAGGGCCATCAGCCCCAGCATTTT; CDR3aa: CASSTQGHQPQHF
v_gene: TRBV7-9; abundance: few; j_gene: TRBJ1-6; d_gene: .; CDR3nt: TGTGCCAGCAGCTTCACAGGGAATTCACCCCTCCACTTT; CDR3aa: CASSFTGNSPLHF
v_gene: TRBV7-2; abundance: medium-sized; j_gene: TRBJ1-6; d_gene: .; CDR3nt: TGTGCCAGCAGCTTACTGGGACGGGGGAATTCACCCCTCCACTTT; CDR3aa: CASSLLGRGNSPLHF
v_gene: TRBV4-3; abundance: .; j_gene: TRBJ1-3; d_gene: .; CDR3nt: TGCGCCAGCAGCCAAGATCTTCGAAACACCATATATTTT; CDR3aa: CASSQDLRNTIYF
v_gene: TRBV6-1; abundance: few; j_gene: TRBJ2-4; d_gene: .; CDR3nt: TGTGCCAGCAGGGAGGCGGATCTAGCCAAAAACATTCAGTACTTC; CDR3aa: CASREADLAKNIQYF
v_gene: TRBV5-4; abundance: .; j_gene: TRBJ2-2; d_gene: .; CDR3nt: TGTGCCAGCAGCCCGCTCGGACAGAGAAACACCGGGGAGCTGTTTTTT; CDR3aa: CASSPLGQRNTGELFF
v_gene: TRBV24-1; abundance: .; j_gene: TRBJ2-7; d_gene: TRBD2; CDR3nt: TGTGCCACCAGTGCCTCAGGACTAGCTAAGGGGAACGAGCAGTACTTC; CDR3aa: CATSASGLAKGNEQYF
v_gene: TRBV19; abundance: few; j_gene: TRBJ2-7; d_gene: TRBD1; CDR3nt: TGTGCCAGTAGCCGGGACAGGGTCTACGAGCAGTACTTC; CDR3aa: CASSRDRVYEQYF
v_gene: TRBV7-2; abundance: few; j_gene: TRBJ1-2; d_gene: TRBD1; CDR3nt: TGTGCCAGCAGCCAGGGGTCACAGGGGGTCTATGGCTACACCTTC; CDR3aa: CASSQGSQGVYGYTF